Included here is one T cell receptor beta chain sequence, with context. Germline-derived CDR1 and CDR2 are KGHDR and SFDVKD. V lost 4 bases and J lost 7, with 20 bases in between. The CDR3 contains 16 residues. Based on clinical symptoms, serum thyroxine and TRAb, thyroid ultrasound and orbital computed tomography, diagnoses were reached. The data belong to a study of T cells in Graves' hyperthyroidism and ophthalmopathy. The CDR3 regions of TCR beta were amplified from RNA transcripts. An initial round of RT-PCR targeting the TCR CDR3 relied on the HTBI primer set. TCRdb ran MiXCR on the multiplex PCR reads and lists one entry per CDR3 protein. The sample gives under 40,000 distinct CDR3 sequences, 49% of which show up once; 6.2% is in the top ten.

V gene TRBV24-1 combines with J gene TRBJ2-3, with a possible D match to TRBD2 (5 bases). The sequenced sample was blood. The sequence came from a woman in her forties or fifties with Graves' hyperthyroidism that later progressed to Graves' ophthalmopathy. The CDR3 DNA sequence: TGTGCCACCAGTGACTCTCAGGACGGGAATAGGAATACGCAGTATTTT. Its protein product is CATSDSQDGNRNTQYF.